The sequence of this T cell receptor (beta chain) was determined in a study of blood T cell repertoires in COVID-19. At the level of the study: From T cells, B-cell-depleted T cells, or PBMCs came the material, which was cDNA or gDNA.

Those enrolled in Seattle joined during active infection and were followed longitudinally afterward. Original analysis: Reference gene primer amplification gave nucleated cell count estimates. TCRdb's table, derived via immunoSEQ multiplex PCR, lists solely in-frame clones and lacks some. The V and J calls and clone size are taken from that table; D and trimming were inferred from the DNA. The table has some 250,000 clones, roughly nine tenths seen once; the top ten hold more than 10%. The CDR3 consists of 12 residues. CDR1 is SGHAT and CDR2 is FQNNGV in the germline V gene. The junction had 4 bases not matched to a gene; V was cut back by 5 bases and J by 11 bases.

Sequencing used peripheral blood. This clonotype was sampled from a woman aged 25 to 39 with COVID-19, enrolled during active disease. V is TRBV11-2 and J is TRBJ1-4; 8 bases line up with TRBD1. CDR3: CASSVRTGKLFF. The CDR3, as DNA: TGTGCCAGCAGCGTAAGGACAGGGAAACTGTTTTTT.